The entry below gives a single T cell receptor beta chain sequence along with its context. Its antigen is unknown. Per-nucleotide qualities are absent, and no much larger clonotype sits a single base away. The data were obtained in a study of T cell repertoires in cytomegalovirus infection (dated by TCRdb to the late 2010s). For context, the study as a whole: Donor HLA type was relevant to the analysis, as public TCR beta signatures indicated carriage of CMV infection together with the matching HLA type.

Study-level results and caveats: The ex vivo response was dominated by HLA-C-restricted CMV-specific TCR beta clonotypes, which also provided the single most frequent clonotype in two of eight donors. In both this cohort and an independent cohort of 352 donors, the cumulative frequency of public TCR beta family members distinguished carriers of CMV infection plus the relevant HLA type.

Sequencing was carried out with an Illumina HiSeq 1500. TCRdb trimmed public reads at Q25 via fastp, called clones via MiXCR and kept in-frame beta chains. Each entry is one CDR3 protein sequence, shown with its most common DNA and genes. The sample includes some 110,000 distinct CDR3 sequences, with 9.5% to 13% observed a single time. The ten largest clonotypes hold 25% to 40% of the sample. Sequences SGHDN (CDR1) and FVKESK (CDR2) are obtained from the germline V gene. From cysteine to phenylalanine, the CDR3 is 15 amino acids long. Only the CDR3 DNA stays, 45 bases, in frame from base 1. Compared with germline, V lacks 2 bases and J lacks 6 bases; bases without a gene match: 7.

The chain links TRBV14 with TRBJ1-1; the junction holds 9 bases that match TRBD1. This clonotype was sampled from a human donor in good health (CMV status not recorded). Some clones in this sample may be carry-over from other donors' samples. The sequenced material came from PBMCs, sequenced either directly or after in vitro stimulation (not recorded which). The CDR3 has the sequence CASSQLGQGKAEAFF. The nucleotide sequence is TGTGCCAGCAGCCAATTGGGACAGGGCAAGGCTGAAGCTTTCTTT.